This entry lists 3 T cell receptor beta chains sequenced from one sample in a study of cytomegalovirus exposure and HLA in healthy donors. The PCR employed 60 Vbeta primers together with 13 Jbeta primers. Some clones are missing from TCRdb's copy, which holds only in-frame ones; the method was immunoSEQ multiplex PCR. Among some 170,000 clones listed, roughly 76% were seen once. Sequenced sample: PBMCs. The source of these receptors is a young woman in good health and CMV-seropositive.

This chain uses TRBV27 with TRBJ1-2; no clear D. CDR1 is MNHEY, CDR2 SMNVEV, per germline (reference sequence). V shed 9 bases and J shed 6 bases, with 26 bases lying between them. The CDR3 loop spans 16 amino acids. The CDR3 DNA reads TGTGCCAGTGGAGCCCCAGGTAGTCGGGGTGGGGATGGCTACACCTTC. It codes for CASGAPGSRGGDGYTF.

V and J are TRBV6-5 and TRBJ1-1; 12 nucleotides align to TRBD1. V shed 0 bases and J 5 bases; nucleotides not matched to a gene: 4. CDR3 length: 16 residues. Germline V gives CDR1 MNHEY, CDR2 SVGAGI. CDR3 amino acids: CASSYSGQGAGTEAFF. The CDR3 coding sequence is TGTGCCAGCAGTTACTCGGGACAGGGGGCCGGGACTGAAGCTTTCTTT.

This clone was seen only once. This chain joins TRBV28 and TRBJ2-5; 11 bases fit TRBD1. The CDR3 extends over 16 amino acids. Germline-derived CDR1 and CDR2 are MDHEN and SYDVKM. Germline trimming cut 8 bases from V and 5 bases from J; bases unmatched to any gene: 13. The DNA for the CDR3 is TGTGCCAGCGAGGGGGACAGGGGGGTAGAGTACGAGACCCAGTACTTC. This translates into CASEGDRGVEYETQYF.